This TCR beta chain was recorded in a study of CD8+ T cells in alopecia areata. Study as a whole: A 6-month off-drug phase came after tofacitinib, which had lasted 6 to 18 months. Broader study findings: Lesional scalp displayed greater clonality than normal scalp, most notably in alopecia totalis/universalis. Patients shared TCRs less clearly than mice did, possibly owing to HLA.

This CDR3 comprises 15 residues. The V gene's germline CDR1 is GTSNPN and CDR2 SVGIG (reference sequence). The V and J ends lost 4 bases and 8 bases, in that order; junction bases with no gene match: 12. Extracted RNA was reverse transcribed into cDNA, the sequencing template. Assay: immunoSEQ multiplex PCR; the TCRdb copy retains only in-frame clones and omits some. The sample lists 110,000 to 150,000 clones, 51% seen once, with less than 1% in the top ten. Collected material from alopecia areata patients comprised lesional scalp punch biopsies and peripheral blood. As to this clone: What it recognizes is unknown.

The specimen comprised CD4+ T cells sorted from blood, sampled at week 0. The receptor was derived from a human donor with alopecia areata. The genes are TRBV30 and TRBJ2-1; 9 nucleotides agree with TRBD2. CDR3 coding DNA: TGTGCCTGGATAGTGGCGGGAGGGCCTAGGGATGAGCAGTTCTTC. Amino acid sequence: CAWIVAGGPRDEQFF. Full variable domain (missing parts from reference TRBV30 and TRBJ2-1): SQTIHQWPATLVQPVGSPLSLECTVEGTSNPNLYWYRQAAGRGLQLLFYSVGIGQISSEVPQNLSASRPQDRQFILSSKKLLLSDSGFYLCAWIVAGGPRDEQFFGPGTRLTVL.